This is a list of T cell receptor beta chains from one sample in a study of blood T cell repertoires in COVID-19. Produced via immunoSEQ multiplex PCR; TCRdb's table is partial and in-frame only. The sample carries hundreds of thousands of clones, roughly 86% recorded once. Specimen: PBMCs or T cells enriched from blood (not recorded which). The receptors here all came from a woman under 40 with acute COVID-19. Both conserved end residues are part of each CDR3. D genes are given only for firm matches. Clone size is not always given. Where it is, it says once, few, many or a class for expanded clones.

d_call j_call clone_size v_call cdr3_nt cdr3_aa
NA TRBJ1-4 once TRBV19 TGTGCCAGTAGTACGCGTGCGGGGGCTGGTGAAAAACTGTTTTTT CASSTRAGAGEKLFF
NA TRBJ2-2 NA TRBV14 TGTGCCAGCAGCCAAATTCTTACCGGGGAGCTGTTTTTT CASSQILTGELFF
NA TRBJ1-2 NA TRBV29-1 TGCAGCGTCCCGACAGAGGCCTATGGCTACACCTTC CSVPTEAYGYTF
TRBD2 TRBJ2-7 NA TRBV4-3 TGCGCCAGCAGCCCGGGACTAGCGGGGCTCTCCTACGAGCAGTACTTC CASSPGLAGLSYEQYF
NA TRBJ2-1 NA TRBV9 TGTGCCAGCAGCAGAACTTCCGGGACTAATGAGCAGTTCTTC CASSRTSGTNEQFF
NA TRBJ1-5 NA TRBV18 TGTGCCAGCTCAATTGACAGTAGCAATCAGCCCCAGCATTTT CASSIDSSNQPQHF
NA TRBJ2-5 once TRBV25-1 TGTGCCAGCACCCCGCCCTGGGCCCAAGAGACCCAGTACTTC CASTPPWAQETQYF
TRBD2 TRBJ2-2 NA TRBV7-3 TGTGCCAGCAGCTCAGGACTAGCGTGGACCGGGGAGCTGTTTTTT CASSSGLAWTGELFF
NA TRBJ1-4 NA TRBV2 TGTGCCAGCAGTGAAGGCAGGGCAGGAGGGCGACTGTTTTTT CASSEGRAGGRLFF
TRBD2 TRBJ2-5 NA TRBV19 TGTGCCAGTAGTATAAATCCGCGGGGGCAAGAGACCCAGTACTTC CASSINPRGQETQYF
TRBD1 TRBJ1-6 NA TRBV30 TGTGCCTGGAGTAGAAGTCTTGCGGGACAGCATAATTCACCCCTCCACTTT CAWSRSLAGQHNSPLHF
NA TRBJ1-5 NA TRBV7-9 TGTGCCAGCAGCTTAACGGGGGAGAGTCAGCCCCAGCATTTT CASSLTGESQPQHF
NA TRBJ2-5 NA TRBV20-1 TGCAGTGCTAGTCAGGAGACCCAGTACTTC CSASQETQYF
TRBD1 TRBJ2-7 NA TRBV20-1 TGCAGTGCTAGTGGGTCTCCCGGGACAGTCGACGAGCAGTACTTC CSASGSPGTVDEQYF
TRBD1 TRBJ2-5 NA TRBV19 TGTGCCAGTAGTATTGGACAGGGGATACAAGAGACCCAGTACTTC CASSIGQGIQETQYF
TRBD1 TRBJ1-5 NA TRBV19 TGTGCCAGTAGTTTCACAGGGGGTCAGCCCCAGCATTTT CASSFTGGQPQHF
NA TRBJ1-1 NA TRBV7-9 TGTGCCAGCAGCTCACAGGGCAGAAGCACTGAAGCTTTCTTT CASSSQGRSTEAFF
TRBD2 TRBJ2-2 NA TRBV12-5 TGTGCTAGTGGTCTGACGTCTCTAGCGGGGGGGCTCACCGGGGAGCTGTTTTTT CASGLTSLAGGLTGELFF
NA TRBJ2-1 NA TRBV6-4 TGTGCCAGCAGTGACGAGATATACGATGAGCAGTTCTTC CASSDEIYDEQFF
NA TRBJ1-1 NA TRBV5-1 TGCGCCAGCAGCCCCGCAGGCCCGAACACTGAAGCTTTCTTT CASSPAGPNTEAFF
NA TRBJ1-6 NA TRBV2 TGTGCCAGCAGTGAAGGAGTGGGAGTTTCACCCCTCCACTTT CASSEGVGVSPLHF
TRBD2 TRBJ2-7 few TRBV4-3 TGCGCCAGCAGCCAGATGCTAGCGGGGAACGTTGTCGAGCAGTACTTC CASSQMLAGNVVEQYF
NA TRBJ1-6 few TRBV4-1 TGCGCCAGCAGCCAATCGGGGGGGGATTATAATTCACCCCTCCACTTT CASSQSGGDYNSPLHF
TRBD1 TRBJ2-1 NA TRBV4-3 TGCGCCAGCAGCCAAGACCCTAGGACAGGGGTCTACAATGAGCAGTTCTTC CASSQDPRTGVYNEQFF